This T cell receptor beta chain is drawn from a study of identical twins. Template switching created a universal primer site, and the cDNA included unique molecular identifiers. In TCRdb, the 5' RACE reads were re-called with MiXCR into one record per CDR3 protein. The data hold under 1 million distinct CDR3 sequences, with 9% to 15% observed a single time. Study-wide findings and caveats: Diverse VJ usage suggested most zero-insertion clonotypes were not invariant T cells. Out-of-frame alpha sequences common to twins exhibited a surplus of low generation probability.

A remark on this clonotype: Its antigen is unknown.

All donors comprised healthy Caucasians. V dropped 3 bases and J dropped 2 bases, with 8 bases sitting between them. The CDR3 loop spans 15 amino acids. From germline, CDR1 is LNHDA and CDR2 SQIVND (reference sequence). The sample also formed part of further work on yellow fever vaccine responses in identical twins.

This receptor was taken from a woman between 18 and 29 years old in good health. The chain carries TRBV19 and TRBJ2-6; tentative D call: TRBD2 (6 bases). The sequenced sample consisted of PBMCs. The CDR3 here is CASSMVAAGANVLTF. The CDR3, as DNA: TGTGCCAGTAGTATGGTAGCGGCTGGGGCCAACGTCCTGACTTTC.